This note documents a single T cell receptor (beta chain) sequence. The CDR3 is 13 residues long. V shed 3 bases and J shed 3 bases, with 9 bases lying between them. In germline, CDR1 is SGHNT, CDR2 YYREEE (reference sequence). The sample is drawn from a study of human versus mouse CDR3 diversity and MHC coevolution. Generated by immunoSEQ multiplex PCR, the TCRdb table keeps only in-frame clones and is missing some. The sample has about 73,000 clones; roughly 90% are singletons. The receptor was derived from a person between 25 and 69 years old in good health. V gene TRBV5-4 combines with J gene TRBJ1-1; D is undetermined. The sample consisted of naive CD4+ T cells from blood. Subset: CD45RO-negative CD62L-positive naive CD4 T cells. The CDR3 reads CASSSTQDTEAFF. The CDR3 coding sequence is TGTGCCAGCAGCTCTACTCAGGACACTGAAGCTTTCTTT.